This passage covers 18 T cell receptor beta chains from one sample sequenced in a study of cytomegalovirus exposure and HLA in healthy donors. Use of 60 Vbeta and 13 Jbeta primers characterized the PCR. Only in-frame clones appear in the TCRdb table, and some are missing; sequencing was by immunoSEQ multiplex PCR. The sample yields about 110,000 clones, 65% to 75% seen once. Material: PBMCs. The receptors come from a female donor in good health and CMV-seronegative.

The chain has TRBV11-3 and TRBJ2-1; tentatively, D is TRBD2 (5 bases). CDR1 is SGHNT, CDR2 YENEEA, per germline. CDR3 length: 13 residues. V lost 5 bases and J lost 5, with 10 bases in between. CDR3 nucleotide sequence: TGTGCCAGCAGCGGGAGTCACCACAATGAGCAGTTCTTC. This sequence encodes CASSGSHHNEQFF.

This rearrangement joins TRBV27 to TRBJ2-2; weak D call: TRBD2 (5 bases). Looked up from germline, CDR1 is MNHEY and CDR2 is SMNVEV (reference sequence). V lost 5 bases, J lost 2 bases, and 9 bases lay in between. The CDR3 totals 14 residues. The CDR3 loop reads CASSIGLNTGELFF. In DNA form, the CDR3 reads TGTGCCAGCAGTATAGGACTTAACACCGGGGAGCTGTTTTTT.

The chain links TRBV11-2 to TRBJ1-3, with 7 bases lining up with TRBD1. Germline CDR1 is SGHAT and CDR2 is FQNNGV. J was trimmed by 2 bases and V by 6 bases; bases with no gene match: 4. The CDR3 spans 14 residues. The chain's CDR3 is CASRGTATGNTIYF. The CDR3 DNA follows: TGTGCCAGCAGGGGGACAGCGACTGGAAACACCATATATTTT. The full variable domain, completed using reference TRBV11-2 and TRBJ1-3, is EAGVAQSPRYKIIEKRQSVAFWCNPISGHATLYWYQQILGQGPKLLIQFQNNGVVDDSQLPKDRFSAERLKGVDSTLKIQPAKLEDSAVYLCASRGTATGNTIYFGEGSWLTVV.

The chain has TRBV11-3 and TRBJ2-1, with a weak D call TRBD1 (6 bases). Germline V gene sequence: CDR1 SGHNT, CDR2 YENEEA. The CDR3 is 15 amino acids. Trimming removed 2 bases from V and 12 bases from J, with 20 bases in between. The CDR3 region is CASSLQGLRVEGQFF. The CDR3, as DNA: TGTGCCAGCAGCTTACAGGGGCTCCGGGTCGAAGGGCAGTTCTTC. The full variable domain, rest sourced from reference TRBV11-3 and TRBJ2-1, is EAGVVQSPRYKIIEKKQPVAFWCNPISGHNTLYWYLQNLGQGPELLIRYENEEAVDDSQLPKDRFSAERLKGVDSTLKIQPAELGDSAVYLCASSLQGLRVEGQFFGPGTRLTVL.

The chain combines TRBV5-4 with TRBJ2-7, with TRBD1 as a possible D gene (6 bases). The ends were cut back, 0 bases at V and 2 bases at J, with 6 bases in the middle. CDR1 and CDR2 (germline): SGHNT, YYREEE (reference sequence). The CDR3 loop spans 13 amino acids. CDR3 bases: TGTGCCAGCAGCTTGGGGGGGCCCTACGAGCAGTACTTC. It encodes CASSLGGPYEQYF.

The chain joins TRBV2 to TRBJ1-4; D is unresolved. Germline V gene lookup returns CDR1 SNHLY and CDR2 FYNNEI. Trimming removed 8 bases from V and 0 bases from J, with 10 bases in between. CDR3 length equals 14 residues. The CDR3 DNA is TGTGCCAGCGGTGCGCGGTCAACTAATGAAAAACTGTTTTTT. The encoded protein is CASGARSTNEKLFF.

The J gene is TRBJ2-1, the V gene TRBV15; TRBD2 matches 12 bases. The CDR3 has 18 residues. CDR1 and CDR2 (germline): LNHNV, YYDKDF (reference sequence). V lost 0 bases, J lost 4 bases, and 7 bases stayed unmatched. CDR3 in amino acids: CATSRDPASGRAYNEQFF. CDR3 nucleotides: TGTGCCACCAGCAGAGATCCGGCTAGCGGGAGGGCATACAATGAGCAGTTCTTC.

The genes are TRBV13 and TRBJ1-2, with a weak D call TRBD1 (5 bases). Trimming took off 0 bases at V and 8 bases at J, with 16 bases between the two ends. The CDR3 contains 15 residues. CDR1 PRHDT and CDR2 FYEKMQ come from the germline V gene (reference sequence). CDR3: CASSLGLGPYRGYTF. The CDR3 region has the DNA TGTGCCAGCAGCTTAGGCCTGGGGCCCTATAGGGGCTACACCTTC.

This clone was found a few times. The CDR3 coding sequence is TGTGCCAGCAGTCCGGTGGGGGAGGGAAATGAGCAGTTCTTC. It translates to CASSPVGEGNEQFF. J is TRBJ2-1 and V is TRBV7-9, with 7 nucleotides matching TRBD2. The CDR3 consists of 14 residues. With 6 bases clipped from V and 7 bases from J, the junction kept 9 bases outside the gene matches. Germline lookup yields CDR1 SEHNR and CDR2 FQNEAQ (reference sequence). Combining the CDR3 with reference TRBV7-9 and TRBJ2-1 gives the whole variable domain DTGVSQNPRHKITKRGQNVTFRCDPISEHNRLYWYRQTLGQGPEFLTYFQNEAQLEKSRLLSDRFSAERPKGSFSTLEIQRTEQGDSAMYLCASSPVGEGNEQFFGPGTRLTVL.

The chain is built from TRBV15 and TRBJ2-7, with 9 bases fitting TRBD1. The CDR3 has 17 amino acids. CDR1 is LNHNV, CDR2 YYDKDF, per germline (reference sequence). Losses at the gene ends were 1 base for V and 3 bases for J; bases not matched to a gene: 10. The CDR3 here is CATSRAYRDRVVYEQYF. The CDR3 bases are TGTGCCACCAGCAGAGCCTACCGGGACAGGGTAGTCTACGAGCAGTACTTC.

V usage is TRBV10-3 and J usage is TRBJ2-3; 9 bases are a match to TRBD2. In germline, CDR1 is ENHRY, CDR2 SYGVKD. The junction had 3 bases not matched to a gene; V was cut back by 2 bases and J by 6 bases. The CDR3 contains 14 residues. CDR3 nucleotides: TGTGCCATCAGTGAGGCGGGAGGGCCCGATACGCAGTATTTT. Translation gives CAISEAGGPDTQYF.

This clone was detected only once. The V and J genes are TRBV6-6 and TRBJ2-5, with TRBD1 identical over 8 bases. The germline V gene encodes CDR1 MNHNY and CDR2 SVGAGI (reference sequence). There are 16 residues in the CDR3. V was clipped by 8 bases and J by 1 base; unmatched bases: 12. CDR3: CASSGGLSGIQETQYF. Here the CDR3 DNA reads TGTGCCAGCTCAGGGGGCCTTAGCGGAATCCAAGAGACCCAGTACTTC.

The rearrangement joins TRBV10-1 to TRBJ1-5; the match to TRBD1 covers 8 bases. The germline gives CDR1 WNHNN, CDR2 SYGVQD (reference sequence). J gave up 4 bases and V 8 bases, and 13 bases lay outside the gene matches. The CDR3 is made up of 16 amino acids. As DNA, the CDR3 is TGCGCCAGCGGGGACACAGGGGGTTCCCCTAATCAGCCCCAGCATTTT. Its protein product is CASGDTGGSPNQPQHF.

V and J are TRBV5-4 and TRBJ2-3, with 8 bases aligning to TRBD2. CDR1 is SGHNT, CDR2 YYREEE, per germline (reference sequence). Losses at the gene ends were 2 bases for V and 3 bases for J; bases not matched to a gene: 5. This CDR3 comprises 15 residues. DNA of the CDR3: TGTGCCAGCAGCTTAAGCGGGAGCTGGACAGATACGCAGTATTTT. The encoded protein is CASSLSGSWTDTQYF.

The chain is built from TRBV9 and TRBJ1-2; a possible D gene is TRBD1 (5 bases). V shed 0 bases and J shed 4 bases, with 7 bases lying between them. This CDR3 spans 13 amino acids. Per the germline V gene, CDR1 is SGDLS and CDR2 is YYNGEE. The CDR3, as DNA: TGTGCCAGCAGCGTAGTAACAGGCTATGGCTACACCTTC. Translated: CASSVVTGYGYTF.

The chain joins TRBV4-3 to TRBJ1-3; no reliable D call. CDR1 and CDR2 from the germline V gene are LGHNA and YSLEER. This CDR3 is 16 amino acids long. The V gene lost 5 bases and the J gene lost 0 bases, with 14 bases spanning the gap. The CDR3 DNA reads TGCGCCAGCAGCTTGAGCCCTTCCCCCTCTGGAAACACCATATATTTT. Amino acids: CASSLSPSPSGNTIYF.

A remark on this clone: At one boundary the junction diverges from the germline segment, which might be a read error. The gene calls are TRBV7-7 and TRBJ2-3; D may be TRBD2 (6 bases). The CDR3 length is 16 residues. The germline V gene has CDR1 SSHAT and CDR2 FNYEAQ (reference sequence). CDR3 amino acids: CASTARDRRGGDTQYF. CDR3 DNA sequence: TGTGCTAGCACCGCCCGGGACCGCCGGGGAGGAGATACGCAGTATTTT. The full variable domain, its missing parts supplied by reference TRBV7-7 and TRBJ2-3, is GAGVSQSPRYKVTKRGQDVTLRCDPISSHATLYWYQQALGQGPEFLTYFNYEAQPDKSGLPSDRFSAERPEGSISTLTIQRTEQRDSAMYRCASTARDRRGGDTQYFGPGTRLTVL.

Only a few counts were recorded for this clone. The CDR3 region is CASSLIPGTSGRASIEMDTQYF. CDR3 DNA: TGTGCCAGCAGCTTAATCCCGGGGACTAGCGGGAGGGCTAGTATTGAGATGGATACGCAGTATTTT. This chain connects TRBV7-3 to TRBJ2-3, with TRBD2 matching 16 bases. Trimming removed 1 base from V and 6 bases from J; junction bases left unmatched: 19. The CDR3 has 22 residues. Germline assignment: CDR1 SGHTA and CDR2 FQGTGA.